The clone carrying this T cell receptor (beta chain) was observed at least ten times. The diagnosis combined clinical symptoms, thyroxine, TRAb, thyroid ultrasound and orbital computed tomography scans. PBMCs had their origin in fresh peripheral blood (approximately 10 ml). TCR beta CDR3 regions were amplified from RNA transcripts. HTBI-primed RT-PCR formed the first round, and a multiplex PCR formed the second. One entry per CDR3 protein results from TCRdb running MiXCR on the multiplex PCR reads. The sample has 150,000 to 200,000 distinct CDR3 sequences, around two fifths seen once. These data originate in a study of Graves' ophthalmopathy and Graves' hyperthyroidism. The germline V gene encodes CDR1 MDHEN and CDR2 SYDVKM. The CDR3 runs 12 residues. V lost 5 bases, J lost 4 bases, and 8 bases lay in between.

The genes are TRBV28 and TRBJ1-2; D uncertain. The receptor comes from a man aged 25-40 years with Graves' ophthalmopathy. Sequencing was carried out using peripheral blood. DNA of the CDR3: TGTGCCAGCAGTCGCGTAGGCTATGGCTACACCTTC. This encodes CASSRVGYGYTF.